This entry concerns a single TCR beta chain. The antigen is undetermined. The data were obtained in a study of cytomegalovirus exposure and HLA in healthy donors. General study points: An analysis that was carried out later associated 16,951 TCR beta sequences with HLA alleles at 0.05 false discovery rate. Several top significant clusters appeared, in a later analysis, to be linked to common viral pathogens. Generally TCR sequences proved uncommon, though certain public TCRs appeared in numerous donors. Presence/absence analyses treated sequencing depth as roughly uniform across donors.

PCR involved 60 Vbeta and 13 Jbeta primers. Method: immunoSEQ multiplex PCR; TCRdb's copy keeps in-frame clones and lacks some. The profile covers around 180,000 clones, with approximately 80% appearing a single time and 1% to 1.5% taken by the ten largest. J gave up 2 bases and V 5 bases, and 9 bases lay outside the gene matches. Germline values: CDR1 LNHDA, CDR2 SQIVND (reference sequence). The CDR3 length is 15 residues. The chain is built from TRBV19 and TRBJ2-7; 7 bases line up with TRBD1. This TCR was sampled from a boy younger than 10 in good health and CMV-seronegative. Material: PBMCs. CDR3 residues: CASSPWGQHTYEQYV. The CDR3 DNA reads TGTGCCAGTAGTCCCTGGGGACAGCACACCTACGAGCAGTACGTC.